Listed below are T cell receptor beta chains from one sample, sequenced in a study of shared clonotypes between healthy human individuals. Measured with immunoSEQ multiplex PCR; TCRdb has only the in-frame clones, and not every one. The sample lists approximately 470,000 clones; almost 80% were seen once. Sequenced material: PBMCs. Source of these receptors: a woman between 40 and 50 years old in good health. Some clones in this sample may be carry-over from other donors' samples. Each CDR3 is given with its conserved first and last residue. The order of the fields is D gene, clone size, J gene, V gene, CDR3 DNA, CDR3 protein. A D gene is named only where the DNA matches it firmly. For some rows the clone size is stated as once, few or many, or as a class when expanded; others skip it.

d_gene: TRBD2
abundance: NA
j_gene: TRBJ2-3
v_gene: TRBV4-1
CDR3nt: TGCGCCAGCAGCCAAGATGGGAGGGAAGATACGCAGTATTTT
CDR3aa: CASSQDGREDTQYF

d_gene: TRBD2
abundance: NA
j_gene: TRBJ2-7
v_gene: TRBV30
CDR3nt: TGTGCCTGGGATATGACTAGCGGGGCAGTCGAGCAGTACTTC
CDR3aa: CAWDMTSGAVEQYF

d_gene: NA
abundance: NA
j_gene: TRBJ2-7
v_gene: TRBV4-2
CDR3nt: TGTGCCAGCAGCCCCCGGGGTCAGCCATCCTACGAGCAGTACTTC
CDR3aa: CASSPRGQPSYEQYF

d_gene: NA
abundance: few
j_gene: TRBJ2-7
v_gene: TRBV28
CDR3nt: TGTGCCAGCAGTTCAGCCGGGACTGGAGGGAATGAGCAGTACTTC
CDR3aa: CASSSAGTGGNEQYF

d_gene: TRBD1
abundance: once
j_gene: TRBJ1-1
v_gene: TRBV6-5
CDR3nt: TGTGCCAGCAGCAGACAGGGGATGAACACTGAAGCTTTCTTT
CDR3aa: CASSRQGMNTEAFF

d_gene: NA
abundance: NA
j_gene: TRBJ2-1
v_gene: TRBV15
CDR3nt: TGTGCCACCAGCAGCTACTCTAGCACCTACAATGAGCAGTTCTTC
CDR3aa: CATSSYSSTYNEQFF

d_gene: NA
abundance: NA
j_gene: TRBJ2-6
v_gene: TRBV4-3
CDR3nt: TGCGCCAGCAGCCTTACAGTCTCTGGGGCCAACGTCCTGACTTTC
CDR3aa: CASSLTVSGANVLTF

d_gene: NA
abundance: NA
j_gene: TRBJ1-2
v_gene: TRBV28
CDR3nt: TGTGCCAGCAGTCTCCAGGTTCAGGACTATGGCTACACCTTC
CDR3aa: CASSLQVQDYGYTF

d_gene: NA
abundance: few
j_gene: TRBJ2-7
v_gene: TRBV12-2
CDR3nt: TGTGCAAGTCGCTTAGGAGGCTACGAGCAGTACTTC
CDR3aa: CASRLGGYEQYF

d_gene: TRBD1
abundance: few
j_gene: TRBJ1-2
v_gene: TRBV2
CDR3nt: TGTGCCAGCAGTGGACTACAGGGGAGCTATGGCTACACCTTC
CDR3aa: CASSGLQGSYGYTF

d_gene: NA
abundance: NA
j_gene: TRBJ1-2
v_gene: TRBV28
CDR3nt: TGTGCCAGCTTCCCGGGGGCAGGCTATGGCTACACCTTC
CDR3aa: CASFPGAGYGYTF

d_gene: TRBD2
abundance: NA
j_gene: TRBJ2-5
v_gene: TRBV12-5
CDR3nt: TGTGCTAGTGGTTTGAACCGACTAGCGGGAGGGCAAGAGACCCAGTACTTC
CDR3aa: CASGLNRLAGGQETQYF